This T cell receptor (beta chain) was recorded in a study of radiotherapy plus CTLA-4 blockade in lung cancer. Germline V gene lookup returns CDR1 KGHSH and CDR2 LQKENI. There are 17 residues in the CDR3. V was pared by 3 bases and J by 1 base, with 8 bases of the junction left unmatched. Profiling relied on immunoSEQ multiplex PCR, and the TCRdb table lists in-frame clones only, not all of them. The table records 15,000 to 20,000 clones, 86% of them present only once. In this sample, this clone turned up once. This chain joins TRBV18 and TRBJ2-2, with TRBD1 matching over 7 bases. This TCR came from a human donor with non-small cell lung cancer whose response to radiotherapy plus ipilimumab could not be evaluated. Sequenced here: peripheral blood, sampled from a patient treated with radiotherapy plus ipilimumab. CDR3 nucleotides: TGTGCCAGCTCACCCATAGGACAGGTTCGGAACACCGGGGAGCTGTTTTTT. Its protein is CASSPIGQVRNTGELFF. Filled out from reference TRBV18 and TRBJ2-2, the complete variable domain reads NAGVMQNPRHLVRRRGQEARLRCSPMKGHSHVYWYRQLPEEGLKFMVYLQKENIIDESGMPKERFSAEFPKEGPSILRIQQVVRGDSAAYFCASSPIGQVRNTGELFFGEGSRLTVL.